One and the same sample provided the 3 T cell receptor beta chains below, sequenced in a study of control samples from healthy donors and cancer patients. The table came from immunoSEQ multiplex PCR; TCRdb's copy has only in-frame clones and leaves some out. The sample shows more than 80,000 clones, approximately 93% of them seen only once. The specimen was blood. The receptors originated from a man younger than 30 in good health.

The chain combines TRBV6-2 or TRBV6-3 with TRBJ1-2, with D unresolved. Germline V gene data show CDR1 as MNHEY and CDR2 as SVGEGT. This CDR3 comprises 13 residues. Between the trimmed V and J ends, which lost 5 bases and 2 bases, there was a span of 9 bases. The CDR3 loop reads CASSGGRNYGYTF. The DNA for the CDR3 is TGTGCCAGCAGTGGAGGGCGCAACTATGGCTACACCTTC.

The chain employs TRBV7-9 and TRBJ1-1; D is undetermined. This CDR3 comprises 15 residues. The germline V gene encodes CDR1 SEHNR and CDR2 FQNEAQ (reference sequence). Trimming removed 1 base at V and 3 bases at J, with 12 bases between. The CDR3 DNA is TGTGCCAGCAGCTTAGGGGGAGGAGGGCACACTGAAGCTTTCTTT. Translation: CASSLGGGGHTEAFF.

The chain links TRBV20-1 to TRBJ1-1; D is unresolved. The CDR3 runs to 10 residues. Trimming took 5 bases from V and 3 from J, leaving 4 bases between them. CDR1 and CDR2 from the germline V gene are DFQATT and SNEGSKA (reference sequence). This CDR3 is CSAYDTEAFF. The CDR3 region has the DNA TGCAGTGCTTATGACACTGAAGCTTTCTTT.